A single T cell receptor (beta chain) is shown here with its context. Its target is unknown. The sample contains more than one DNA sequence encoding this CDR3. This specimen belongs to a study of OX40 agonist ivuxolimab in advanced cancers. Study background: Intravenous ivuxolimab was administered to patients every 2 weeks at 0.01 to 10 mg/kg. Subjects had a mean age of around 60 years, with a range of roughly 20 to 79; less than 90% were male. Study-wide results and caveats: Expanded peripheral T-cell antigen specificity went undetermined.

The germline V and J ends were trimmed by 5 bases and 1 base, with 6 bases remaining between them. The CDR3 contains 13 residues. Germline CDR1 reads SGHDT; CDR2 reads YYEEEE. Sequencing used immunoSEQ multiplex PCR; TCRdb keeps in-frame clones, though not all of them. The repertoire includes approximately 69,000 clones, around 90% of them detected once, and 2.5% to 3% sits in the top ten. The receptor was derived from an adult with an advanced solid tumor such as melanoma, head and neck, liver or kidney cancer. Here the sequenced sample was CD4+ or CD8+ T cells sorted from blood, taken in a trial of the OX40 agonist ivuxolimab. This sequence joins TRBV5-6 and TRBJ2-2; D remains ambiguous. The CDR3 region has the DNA TGTGCCAGCAGTCTGGGGAACACCGGGGAGCTGTTTTTT. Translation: CASSLGNTGELFF. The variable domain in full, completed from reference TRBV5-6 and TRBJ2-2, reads DAGVTQSPTHLIKTRGQQVTLRCSPKSGHDTVSWYQQALGQGPQFIFQYYEEEERQRGNFPDRFSGHQFPNYSSELNVNALLLGDSALYLCASSLGNTGELFFGEGSRLTVL.